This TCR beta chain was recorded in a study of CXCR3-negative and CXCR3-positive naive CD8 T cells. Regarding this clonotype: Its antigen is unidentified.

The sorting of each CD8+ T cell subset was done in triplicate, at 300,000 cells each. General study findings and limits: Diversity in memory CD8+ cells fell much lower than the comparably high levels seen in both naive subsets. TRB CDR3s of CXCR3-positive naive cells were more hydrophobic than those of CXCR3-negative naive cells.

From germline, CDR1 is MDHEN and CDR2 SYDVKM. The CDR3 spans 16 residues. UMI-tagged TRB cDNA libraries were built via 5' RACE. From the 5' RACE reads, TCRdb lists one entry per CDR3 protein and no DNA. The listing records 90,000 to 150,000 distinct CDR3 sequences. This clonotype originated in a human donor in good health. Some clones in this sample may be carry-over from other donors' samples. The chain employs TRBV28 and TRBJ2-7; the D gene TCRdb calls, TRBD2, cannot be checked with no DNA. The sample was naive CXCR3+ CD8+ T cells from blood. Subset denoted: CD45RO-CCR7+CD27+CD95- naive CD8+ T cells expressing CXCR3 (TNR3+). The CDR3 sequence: CASSPGTSGGSYEQYF.